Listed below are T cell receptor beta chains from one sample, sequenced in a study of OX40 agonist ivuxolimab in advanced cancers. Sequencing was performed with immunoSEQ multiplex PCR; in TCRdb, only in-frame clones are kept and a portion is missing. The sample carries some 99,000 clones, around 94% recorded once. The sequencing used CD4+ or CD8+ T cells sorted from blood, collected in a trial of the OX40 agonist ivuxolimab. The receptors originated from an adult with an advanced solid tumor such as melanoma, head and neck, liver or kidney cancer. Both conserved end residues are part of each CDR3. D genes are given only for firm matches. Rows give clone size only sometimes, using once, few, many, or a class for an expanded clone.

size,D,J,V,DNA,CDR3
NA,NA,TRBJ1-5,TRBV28,TGTGCCAGCATCCCTGCGTTAGGCAATCAGCCCCAGCATTTT,CASIPALGNQPQHF
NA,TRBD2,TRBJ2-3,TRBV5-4,TGTGCCAGCAGCTGGGAGGGGCCTAGCACAGATACGCAGTATTTT,CASSWEGPSTDTQYF
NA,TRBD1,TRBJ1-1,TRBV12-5,TGTGCTAGTGGCCTCCGGGGACAGGGGGATGAAGCTTTCTTT,CASGLRGQGDEAFF
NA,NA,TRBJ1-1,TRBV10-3,TGTGCCATCAGTGAGCGGGGGAGGGGGGACACTGAAGCTTTCTTT,CAISERGRGDTEAFF
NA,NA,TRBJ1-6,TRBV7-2,TGTGCCAGCAGCTTAGTAGGACGGTCACCCCTCCACTTT,CASSLVGRSPLHF
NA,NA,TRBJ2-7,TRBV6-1,TGTGCCAGCAGTGAAAGAGGGCTGCCTGAGGAGCAGTACTTC,CASSERGLPEEQYF
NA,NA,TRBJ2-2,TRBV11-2,TGTGCCAGCAGCTTCCCCGTAGGGACTGCGAACACCGGGGAGCTGTTTTTT,CASSFPVGTANTGELFF
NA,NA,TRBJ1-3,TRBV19,TGTGCCAGTAGTATATGGCAGGGGCTTGGAAACACCATATATTTT,CASSIWQGLGNTIYF
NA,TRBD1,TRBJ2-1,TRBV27,TGTGCCAGCAGTTCCCGGACAGGGGCCTACAATGAGCAGTTCTTC,CASSSRTGAYNEQFF
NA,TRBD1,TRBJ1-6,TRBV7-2,TGTGCCAGCAGCTTGGTCGTGGGACAGATAGAATCACCCCTCCACTTT,CASSLVVGQIESPLHF
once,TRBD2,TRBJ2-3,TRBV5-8,TGTGCCAGCAGCTTAGTCCTAGCGGGGGCCCGACGGAGCACAGATACGCAGTATTTT,CASSLVLAGARRSTDTQYF
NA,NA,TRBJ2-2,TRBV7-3,TGTGCCAGCAGCTTAAACGGGAACGCGAACACCGGGGAGCTGTTTTTT,CASSLNGNANTGELFF
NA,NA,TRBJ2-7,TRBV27,TGTGCCAGCAGTTTATCAGGGGCAGCCTTCTACGAGCAGTACTTC,CASSLSGAAFYEQYF
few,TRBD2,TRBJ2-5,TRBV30,TGTGCCTGGCGACTAGCGGGAGTTGTCGAGACCCAGTACTTC,CAWRLAGVVETQYF
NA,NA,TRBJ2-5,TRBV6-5,TGTGCCAGCAGTTACGGAGGGTCCGTGGGGACCCAGTACTTC,CASSYGGSVGTQYF
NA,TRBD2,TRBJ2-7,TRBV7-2,TGTGCCAGCAGCGCTAGCGGGGGGGGATCCGAGCAGTACTTC,CASSASGGGSEQYF
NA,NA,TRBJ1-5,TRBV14,TGTGCCAGCAGCCAAGATCGGTGGGGTCTTAGCAATCAGCCCCAGCATTTT,CASSQDRWGLSNQPQHF
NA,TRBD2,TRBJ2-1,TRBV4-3,TGCGCCAGCAGCCAGGGCGGGACTAGGTCCTACAATGAGCAGTTCTTC,CASSQGGTRSYNEQFF
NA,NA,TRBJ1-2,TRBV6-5,TGTGCCAGCAGCTCTCAGTCGGCGGGAGGCTACACCTTC,CASSSQSAGGYTF
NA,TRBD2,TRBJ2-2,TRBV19,TGTGCCAGTAGTGGGACTAGCCTCGCCACCGGGGAGCTGTTTTTT,CASSGTSLATGELFF
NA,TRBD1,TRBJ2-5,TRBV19,TGTGCCAGTAGTATGCACAGGGGGCCCGAGACCCAGTACTTC,CASSMHRGPETQYF
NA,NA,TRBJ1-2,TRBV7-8,TGTGCCAGCAGCGCAGGGGTCCGCTATGGCTACACCTTC,CASSAGVRYGYTF
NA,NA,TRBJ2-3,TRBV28,TGTGCCAGCAGTTTGAGAGGGCTAGCAAGCGATACGCAGTATTTT,CASSLRGLASDTQYF
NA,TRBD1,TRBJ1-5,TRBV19,TGTGCCAGTAGTGACAGGGGAAACAATCAGCCCCAGCATTTT,CASSDRGNNQPQHF
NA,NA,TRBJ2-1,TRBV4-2,TGTGCCAGCAGCCAGAATCGGGGGAGCTACAATGAGCAGTTCTTC,CASSQNRGSYNEQFF
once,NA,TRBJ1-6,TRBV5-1,TGCGCCAGCAAATTAGAGGGGAGGGAATCACCCCTCCACTTT,CASKLEGRESPLHF
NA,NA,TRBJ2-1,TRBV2,TGTGCCAGCAGTGTGGAAATGGGGAATGAGCAGTTCTTC,CASSVEMGNEQFF
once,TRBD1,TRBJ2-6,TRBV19,TGTGCCAGTAGGAACCGGGGACAGGGGTTCACTGGGGCCAACGTCCCGACTTTC,CASRNRGQGFTGANVPTF
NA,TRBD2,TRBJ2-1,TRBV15,TGTGCCACCAGCCGACTAAGCGGGATCGACAATGAGCAGTTCTTC,CATSRLSGIDNEQFF
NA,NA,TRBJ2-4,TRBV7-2,TGTGCCAGCAGCTTAGGCAGAGCCAAAAACATTCAGTACTTC,CASSLGRAKNIQYF
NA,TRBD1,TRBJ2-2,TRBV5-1,TGCGCCAGCAGCTGGGACAGACCGAACACCGGGGAGCTGTTTTTT,CASSWDRPNTGELFF
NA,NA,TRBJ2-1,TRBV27,TGTGCCAGCAGTTTTGCGAGGGTAGGAAATGAGCAGTTCTTC,CASSFARVGNEQFF
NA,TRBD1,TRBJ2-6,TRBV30,TGTGCCTGGGGGAGGGACAGGGTTTCGGGGGCCAACGTCCTGACTTTC,CAWGRDRVSGANVLTF
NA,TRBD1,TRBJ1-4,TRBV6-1,TGTGCCAGCAGTGGCCGGGACAGGGGTTTCGAAAAACTGTTTTTT,CASSGRDRGFEKLFF
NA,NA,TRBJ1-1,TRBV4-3,TGCGCCAGCAGCCATACGGACAACACTGAAGCTTTCTTT,CASSHTDNTEAFF
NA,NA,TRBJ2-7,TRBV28,TGTGCCAGCACCCCTAGTCCCAGGGCTTACGAGCAGTACTTC,CASTPSPRAYEQYF
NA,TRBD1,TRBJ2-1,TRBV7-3,TGTGCCAGCAGCCATTTCCGGGACAGGGGAAATGAGCAGTTCTTC,CASSHFRDRGNEQFF
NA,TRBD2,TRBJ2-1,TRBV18,TGTGCCAGCTCACCACCGACTAGCGGGGGGCGCAATGAGCAGTTCTTC,CASSPPTSGGRNEQFF
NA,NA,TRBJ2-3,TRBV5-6,TGTGCCAGCAGTCGGAATACAGATACGCAGTATTTT,CASSRNTDTQYF
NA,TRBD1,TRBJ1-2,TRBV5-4,TGTGCCAGCAGCCCGAGGACAGGGGACCTCTATGGCTACACCTTC,CASSPRTGDLYGYTF
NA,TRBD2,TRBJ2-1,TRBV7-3,TGTGCCAGCAGCATCGGGACTAGCGGCAATGAGCAGTTCTTC,CASSIGTSGNEQFF
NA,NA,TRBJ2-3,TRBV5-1,TGCGCCAGCAGCTTGGGGGCAGGTACGGATACGCAGTATTTT,CASSLGAGTDTQYF
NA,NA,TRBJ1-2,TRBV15,TGTGCCACCAGCAGGGGCACGAACTATGGCTACACCTTC,CATSRGTNYGYTF